This T cell receptor (beta chain) was identified in a study of blood T cell repertoires in COVID-19. Produced via immunoSEQ multiplex PCR; TCRdb's table is partial and in-frame only. The table has 80,000 to 95,000 clones, 80% to 85% seen once. V dropped 2 bases and J dropped 2 bases, with 6 bases sitting between them. This CDR3 has 13 amino acids. What was sequenced was peripheral blood. The V call is TRBV12-3 or TRBV12-4, the J call TRBJ2-5; no clear D. This clonotype was obtained from an elderly woman with active or convalescent COVID-19. The CDR3, as DNA: TGTGCCAGCAGTTTAAACAGACAAGAGACCCAGTACTTC. This encodes CASSLNRQETQYF.